This TCR beta chain was sequenced for a study of beta chain features in type 1 diabetes. Study details: Examination of sorted cells across all samples involved around 98 million cells. Study findings and constraints: When Type 1 diabetes patients were examined, their TCRB CDR3s proved moderately but significantly shorter in all four CD4+ subsets. VDJ junctions sequenced from type 1 diabetes patients showed fewer insertions and more deletions. Naive, central memory and Treg TCRB repertoires appeared more alike in patients than in healthy donors.

Stem cell-like memory, regulatory, central memory and naive CD4+ cells were sorted via CD45RO/CCR7/CD25/CD127/CD95/CD27. The CDR3 loop spans 11 amino acids. The V end lost 0 bases, the J end lost 6 bases, and 4 bases lay between the germline ends. The germline V gene encodes CDR1 SQVTM and CDR2 ANQGSEA. Every bit of the isolated RNA underwent reverse transcription, so sequencing read expressed TCRB transcripts. Measured with immunoSEQ multiplex PCR; TCRdb has only the in-frame clones, and not every one. The sample holds hundreds of thousands of clones, 13% to 15% seen once. This clone was counted only a few times. Antigen specificity is unknown.

The source of this sequence is a man between 25 and 39 years old with type 1 diabetes. The specimen was naive CD4+ T cells from blood. This chain links TRBV29-1 with TRBJ2-3; D is uncertain. The CDR3 bases are TGCAGCGTTGAAGAAGAGGATACGCAGTATTTT. Residues: CSVEEEDTQYF.